This T cell receptor (beta chain) was recorded in a study of blood T cell repertoires in COVID-19. TCRdb's copy holds only in-frame clones and misses some; the assay was immunoSEQ multiplex PCR. This sample yields over 150,000 clones, of which around nine tenths are seen a single time; roughly a sixth belongs to the top ten. V shed 6 bases and J 1 base; nucleotides not matched to a gene: 7. CDR3 size: 15 residues. CDR1 and CDR2 (germline): SNHLY, FYNNEI. The TCR comes from a man over 45 with COVID-19, enrolled during active disease. This chain links TRBV2 with TRBJ2-7; 9 nucleotides align to TRBD1. Specimen: peripheral blood. CDR3: CASRIRQGVSYEQYF. The CDR3 DNA is TGTGCCAGCAGGATAAGACAGGGGGTATCCTACGAGCAGTACTTC. Filled out from reference TRBV2 and TRBJ2-7, the complete variable domain reads EPEVTQTPSHQVTQMGQEVILRCVPISNHLYFYWYRQILGQKVEFLVSFYNNEISEKSEIFDDQFSVERPDGSNFTLKIRSTKLEDSAMYFCASRIRQGVSYEQYFGPGTRLTVT.